A selection of T cell receptor beta chains follows, all from one sample in a study of PD-1 blockade in classical Hodgkin lymphoma. Clones were sequenced by immunoSEQ multiplex PCR, and TCRdb holds only the in-frame ones, with some missing. The profile shows some 49,000 clones, roughly 88% of them singletons. What was sequenced was peripheral blood mononuclear cells (PBMCs). The receptors were sampled from a human donor with classical Hodgkin lymphoma. CDR3s include the opening cysteine and the closing phenylalanine or tryptophan. The order of the fields is V gene, D gene, clone size, J gene, CDR3 protein, CDR3 DNA. D genes are given only for firm matches. Not all rows give a size; the values are once, few, many and, for expanded clones, a class.

>TRBV29-1|NA|NA|TRBJ1-1
CSGGFRSENTEAFF
TGCAGCGGCGGATTCAGATCAGAGAACACTGAAGCTTTCTTT
>TRBV4-1|TRBD2|NA|TRBJ2-1
CASSPLLADYNEQFF
TGCGCCAGCAGCCCACTTCTAGCGGACTACAATGAGCAGTTCTTC
>TRBV18|NA|NA|TRBJ2-1
CASSPTTYNEQFF
TGTGCCAGCTCACCAACGACCTACAATGAGCAGTTCTTC
>TRBV9|NA|NA|TRBJ2-1
CASSTGSSGNEQFF
TGTGCCAGCAGCACCGGGAGTTCGGGAAATGAGCAGTTCTTC
>TRBV28|NA|NA|TRBJ1-4
CASTPPGGAGMFF
TGTGCCAGCACTCCCCCCGGGGGGGCCGGTATGTTTTTT
>TRBV28|TRBD1|NA|TRBJ1-2
CASLTLGQGEGYTF
TGTGCCAGCCTTACCCTGGGGCAGGGGGAAGGCTACACCTTC
>TRBV6-5|NA|NA|TRBJ1-2
CASSYQGGYTF
TGTGCCAGCAGTTACCAGGGAGGCTACACCTTC
>TRBV9|NA|once|TRBJ2-2
CASSFRDQKTGELFF
TGTGCCAGCAGCTTCCGGGACCAGAAAACCGGGGAGCTGTTTTTT
>TRBV27|NA|NA|TRBJ2-7
CASSLGGSYEQYF
TGTGCCAGCAGTTTGGGTGGCTCCTACGAGCAGTACTTC
>TRBV28|TRBD2|NA|TRBJ2-3
CASQRLAGMASQYF
TGTGCCAGCCAGCGACTAGCGGGAATGGCATCGCAGTATTTT
>TRBV6-4|NA|NA|TRBJ2-6
CASSEDGSGANVLTF
TGTGCCAGCAGTGAGGATGGCTCTGGGGCCAACGTCCTGACTTTC
>TRBV29-1|NA|NA|TRBJ2-1
CSVEAGPNEQFF
TGCAGCGTTGAGGCAGGGCCCAATGAGCAGTTCTTC
>TRBV5-6|NA|NA|TRBJ1-2
CASSLAGDGNYGYTF
TGTGCCAGCAGCTTGGCCGGGGACGGGAACTATGGCTACACCTTC
>TRBV7-9|TRBD1|NA|TRBJ1-5
CASGPGQGAWSNQPQHF
TGTGCCAGCGGACCGGGACAGGGGGCTTGGAGCAATCAGCCCCAGCATTTT
>TRBV10-2|TRBD1|NA|TRBJ1-2
CASSEGTGNGYTF
TGCGCCAGCAGTGAGGGGACAGGGAATGGCTACACCTTC
>TRBV27|NA|NA|TRBJ1-6
CASSPRVSYNSPLHF
TGTGCCAGCAGTCCACGGGTTTCCTATAATTCACCCCTCCACTTT
>TRBV5-4|NA|NA|TRBJ1-2
CASSDDRRWGYTF
TGTGCCAGCAGCGATGACAGGAGATGGGGCTACACCTTC
>TRBV19|NA|NA|TRBJ2-3
CASSRPQLTDTQYF
TGTGCCAGTAGTAGGCCCCAACTCACAGATACGCAGTATTTT
>TRBV7-8|TRBD2|NA|TRBJ2-2
CASSLGTSGLTGELFF
TGTGCCAGCAGCTTAGGGACTAGCGGGCTTACCGGGGAGCTGTTTTTT
>TRBV10-3|NA|NA|TRBJ1-5
CAIATDRDRGDQPQHF
TGTGCCATCGCGACGGACCGGGACCGAGGAGATCAGCCCCAGCATTTT
>TRBV11-2|TRBD1|NA|TRBJ1-4
CASSLSGQENEKLFF
TGTGCCAGCAGCCTCTCGGGACAGGAGAATGAAAAACTGTTTTTT
>TRBV28|TRBD1|NA|TRBJ1-2
CASTLPDRDGDYGYTF
TGTGCCAGCACCCTGCCAGACAGGGACGGAGACTATGGCTACACCTTC
>TRBV5-1|TRBD1|NA|TRBJ1-3
CASKDREGSGNTIYF
TGCGCCAGCAAAGACAGGGAGGGCTCTGGAAACACCATATATTTT
>TRBV10-2|NA|NA|TRBJ2-3
CASSEYAGSTDTQYF
TGCGCCAGCAGTGAGTACGCGGGGAGCACAGATACGCAGTATTTT
>TRBV7-9|TRBD2|NA|TRBJ2-1
CASSRGLAGVDEQFF
TGTGCCAGCAGCCGGGGACTAGCGGGAGTTGATGAGCAGTTCTTC
>TRBV7-7|TRBD2|NA|TRBJ2-1
CASSPLAGGPNEQFF
TGTGCTAGCAGCCCACTAGCGGGAGGGCCCAATGAGCAGTTCTTC
>TRBV11-2|NA|NA|TRBJ2-7
CASRDYEQYF
TGTGCCAGCAGGGACTACGAGCAGTACTTC
>TRBV9|TRBD2|NA|TRBJ2-3
CASSATSGRDTQYF
TGTGCCAGCAGCGCCACTAGCGGGAGAGATACGCAGTATTTT
>TRBV20-1|NA|NA|TRBJ2-3
CSARAGDTQYF
TGCAGTGCTAGAGCGGGAGATACGCAGTATTTT
>TRBV6-5|NA|NA|TRBJ2-6
CASSYSSGDGANVLTF
TGTGCCAGCAGTTACTCTAGTGGGGACGGGGCCAACGTCCTGACTTTC
>TRBV6-5|NA|NA|TRBJ2-1
CASSPRSAQIGEQFF
TGTGCCAGCAGCCCGAGATCGGCCCAGATAGGTGAGCAGTTCTTC